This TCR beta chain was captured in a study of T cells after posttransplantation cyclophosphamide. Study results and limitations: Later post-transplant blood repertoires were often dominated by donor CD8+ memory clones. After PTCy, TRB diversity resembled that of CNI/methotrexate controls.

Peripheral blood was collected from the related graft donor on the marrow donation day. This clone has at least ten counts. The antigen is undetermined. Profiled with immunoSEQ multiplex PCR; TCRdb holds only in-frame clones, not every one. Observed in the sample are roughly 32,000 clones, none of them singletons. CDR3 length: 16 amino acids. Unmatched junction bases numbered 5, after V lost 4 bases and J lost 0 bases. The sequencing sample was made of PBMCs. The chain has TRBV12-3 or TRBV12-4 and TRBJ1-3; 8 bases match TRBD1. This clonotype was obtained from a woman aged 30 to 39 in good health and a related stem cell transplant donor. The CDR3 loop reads CASSWGQASSGNTIYF. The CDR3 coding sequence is TGTGCCAGCAGTTGGGGACAGGCGAGCTCTGGAAACACCATATATTTT.